The entry that follows covers one T cell receptor beta chain sequence. Which antigen it targets is not known. No clone much larger than this one lies a single base away; base qualities are absent. Collaborating institutions collected whole blood in K2EDTA tubes following their own protocols. Collaborator samples were shipped for TCRbeta analysis as frozen whole blood, isolated PBMCs, or DNA extracted from either sample type. Its CDR3 holds 15 amino acids, cysteine through phenylalanine. Only CDR3 DNA remains: 45 bases, in frame from the first base. CDR1 and CDR2 were assigned from the germline V gene as SGHTA and FQGNSA. V is clipped by 2 bases and J by 2 bases, and the sequence between their germline boundaries is 12 bases long. This record belongs to a study of blood T cell repertoires in COVID-19 (dated by TCRdb to 2019 to 2021). Looking at the study overall: Samples from collaborators originated in the United States, Italy and Spain and spanned both the acute and convalescent phases of COVID-19. The prospective study material was composed of cDNA or gDNA derived from T cells, B-cell-depleted T cells, or PBMCs. Subjects who had been exposed to COVID-19, were actively infected with it, or had recovered from it provided the deeply sampled blood TCRbeta repertoires that made up the dataset. Samples came from the ongoing ImmuneRACE study (first 160 participants) plus 1,254 subjects from 6 global collaborators. Sample metadata almost always included a de-identified subject ID, COVID-19 status, age in years and sex. Where available, HLA class I and class II types were obtained from metadata supplied by the sample provider rather than from assay-based typing. A freely available public database, intended as a resource for researchers studying the immune response to SARS-CoV-2, is where the repertoires were released.

TCRbeta CDR3 regions were amplified from genomic DNA by means of the immunoSEQ Assay, a bias-controlled multiplex PCR. The paper's processing steps were these. The number of nucleated cells in each sample was estimated by amplification of reference gene primers within the assay. Sequence reads were collapsed and filtered to measure the absolute abundance of every unique TCRbeta CDR3 rearrangement. For each sample, productive Simpson clonality was calculated as the square root of Simpson's diversity index across productive rearrangements. Not all clones reach the TCRdb copy of this immuneACCESS table, which keeps in-frame sequences only. Checked studies attribute under half of the gap to unresolved V genes and leave the rest unexplained. Clonal size and the V and J genes are those of that table, whereas D and trimming came from the DNA. Within this sample are 20,000 to 25,000 clones, with about nine tenths of them counted one time only. The ten biggest clones cover about 4% of the sample.

Paper-wide results and their limitations: How much clinical and demographic metadata was included differed by source and by participant, and the metadata was provided uncurated.

The chain is made from TRBV7-2 and TRBJ2-5, with a weak D call of TRBD1 (6 bases match). This TCR was recovered from a man aged 45-60 years with active COVID-19. The source material was peripheral blood. CDR3 sequence: CASSLYDTGQETQYF. The DNA sequence is TGTGCCAGCAGCTTATATGACACAGGGCAAGAGACCCAGTACTTC.